The next 15 T cell receptor beta chains were all read from a single sample in a study of identical twins. Using its own MiXCR run on the 5' RACE reads, TCRdb lists one record per CDR3 protein. The table lists some 590,000 distinct CDR3 sequences, more than 9% of them singletons. This sample was also put to use in a study of yellow fever vaccine responses in identical twins.

Sequences were obtained from PBMCs. The receptors here all came from a woman aged 18-35 years in good health.

The chain joins TRBV19 to TRBJ1-6; weak D call: TRBD1 (5 bases). V was pared by 8 bases and J by 7 bases, with 15 bases between. This CDR3 comprises 14 residues. Germline V gene lookup returns CDR1 LNHDA and CDR2 SQIVND (reference sequence). Written as DNA, the CDR3 is TGTGCCAGTGCAGCGGGACGGACGAATTCACCCCTCCACTTT. Amino acid sequence: CASAAGRTNSPLHF. The variable domain in full, completed from reference TRBV19 and TRBJ1-6, reads DGGITQSPKYLFRKEGQNVTLSCEQNLNHDAMYWYRQDPGQGLRLIYYSQIVNDFQKGDIAEGYSVSREKKESFPLTVTSAQKNPTAFYLCASAAGRTNSPLHFGNGTRLTVT.

In this sample, this clonotype turned up many times. The chain recombines TRBV12-5 with TRBJ2-1; 8 bases are shared with TRBD2. The germline gives CDR1 LGHNT, CDR2 FRNRAP. The CDR3 sequence is 13 residues long. The trim removed 7 bases at V and 3 bases at J, leaving 2 bases unmatched. This CDR3 is CASVREGYNEQFF. The CDR3 DNA sequence: TGTGCTAGTGTCCGGGAGGGCTACAATGAGCAGTTCTTC.

Ten or more counts support this clonotype. The chain couples TRBV12-3 or TRBV12-4 to TRBJ2-7; perhaps D is TRBD1 or TRBD2 (6 bases each). Trimming cost V 1 base and J 4 bases, with 17 bases left between them. This CDR3 is 16 amino acids long. The CDR3 coding sequence is TGTGCCAGCAGTTTAGTTCTGGGGGGCGCGGGTTACGAGCAGTACTTC. Protein: CASSLVLGGAGYEQYF.

In this sample, this clonotype turned up a few times. This chain connects TRBV4-3 to TRBJ2-1; D possibly corresponds to TRBD2 (7 bases). The CDR3 is made up of 15 amino acids. Trimming shortened V by 4 bases and J by 6 bases, and 16 bases separated the two germline ends. Germline loops: CDR1 LGHNA, CDR2 YSLEER. The DNA of the CDR3 is TGCGCCAGCAGCCGCCGAGGGGGGGCAGGCAATGAGCAGTTCTTC. Translation gives CASSRRGGAGNEQFF.

The gene calls are TRBV25-1 and TRBJ1-5; 7 nucleotides agree with TRBD1. CDR1 is MGHDK, CDR2 SYGVNS, per germline. V shed 4 bases and J 3 bases; nucleotides not matched to a gene: 3. CDR3 length: 14 residues. CDR3 sequence: CASSGQGLNQPQHF. The CDR3 nucleotides are TGTGCCAGCAGTGGACAGGGACTCAATCAGCCCCAGCATTTT.

This clonotype was seen many times. The CDR3 sequence is CAILQDRGSYEQYF. CDR3 coding DNA: TGTGCCATCCTACAGGATCGGGGGAGTTACGAGCAGTACTTC. J is TRBJ2-7 and V is TRBV7-9; possibly TRBD2 for D (6 bases). Germline CDR1 is SEHNR and CDR2 is FQNEAQ (reference sequence). This CDR3 has 14 residues. The ends were cut back, 10 bases at V and 4 bases at J, with 20 bases in the middle.

This clonotype has ten or more counts. This chain links TRBV7-8 with TRBJ2-3; D may be TRBD2 (5 bases). The length of the CDR3 is 14 residues. Germline loops: CDR1 SGHVS, CDR2 FQNEAQ. The V gene lost 4 bases and the J gene lost 1 base, with 9 bases spanning the gap. CDR3 DNA: TGTGCCAGCAGCTCAGTCGGGGGCACAGATACGCAGTATTTT. It specifies CASSSVGGTDTQYF.

The chain joins TRBV5-5 to TRBJ2-5; D unresolved. This CDR3 is built from 12 residues. The V gene's germline CDR1 is SGHKS and CDR2 YYEKEE (reference sequence). Between the trimmed V and J ends, which lost 0 bases and 5 bases, there was a span of 5 bases. CDR3 loop: CASSLEDETQYF. Written as DNA, the CDR3 is TGTGCCAGCAGCTTGGAGGACGAGACCCAGTACTTC.

The chain links TRBV25-1 to TRBJ2-1; D assignment may be TRBD1 or TRBD2 (6 bases each). Between the trimmed V and J ends, which lost 6 bases and 15 bases, there was a span of 21 bases. Germline loops: CDR1 MGHDK, CDR2 SYGVNS. This CDR3 spans 13 amino acids. Here the CDR3 reads CASSRGGGGPAFF. In nucleotides, the CDR3 is TGTGCCAGCAGCCGTGGGGGTGGGGGGCCCGCGTTCTTC. Full variable domain (rest looked up from reference TRBV25-1 and TRBJ2-1): EADIYQTPRYLVIGTGKKITLECSQTMGHDKMYWYQQDPGMELHLIHYSYGVNSTEKGDLSSESTVSRIRTEHFPLTLESARPSHTSQYLCASSRGGGGPAFFGPGTRLTVL.

This clonotype showed up just a few times. The rearrangement links TRBV7-9 to TRBJ2-5, with 8 bases that match TRBD1. The V gene's germline CDR1 is SEHNR and CDR2 FQNEAQ (reference sequence). V dropped 3 bases and J dropped 5; count of bases not matched to a gene: 8. This CDR3 has 15 amino acids. CDR3 nucleotides: TGTGCCAGCAGCTTCGGCAGGGGGCTTTTCGAGACCCAGTACTTC. Translated: CASSFGRGLFETQYF. The whole variable domain, filled in from reference TRBV7-9 and TRBJ2-5, reads DTGVSQNPRHKITKRGQNVTFRCDPISEHNRLYWYRQTLGQGPEFLTYFQNEAQLEKSRLLSDRFSAERPKGSFSTLEIQRTEQGDSAMYLCASSFGRGLFETQYFGPGTRLLVL.

This clonotype has more than one count but fewer than ten. The chain combines TRBV20-1 with TRBJ2-1, with TRBD2 matching over 8 bases. This CDR3 contains 17 residues. V trimming: 5 bases; J trimming: 0 bases; junction bases outside the gene matches: 12. CDR1 is DFQATT and CDR2 is SNEGSKA in the germline V gene (reference sequence). The CDR3 is CSAFDLTGRASYNEQFF. CDR3 nucleotide sequence: TGCAGTGCTTTCGACCTCACCGGGAGGGCCTCCTACAATGAGCAGTTCTTC.

There are a few counts of this clonotype. The chain links TRBV5-1 to TRBJ2-5, with 8 nucleotides matching TRBD1. J lost 1 base, V lost 3 bases, and 8 bases had no gene match. The CDR3 loop spans 16 amino acids. Germline-derived CDR1 and CDR2 are SGHRS and YFSETQ. The CDR3 reads CASSSSRDRTQETQYF. CDR3 in DNA: TGCGCCAGCAGCTCTTCCCGGGACAGGACCCAAGAGACCCAGTACTTC.

The chain joins TRBV20-1 to TRBJ2-3; unclear D gene. The CDR3 contains 18 residues. The V gene's germline CDR1 is DFQATT and CDR2 SNEGSKA (reference sequence). The V end lost 3 bases, the J end lost 1 base, and 23 bases lay between the germline ends. CDR3 sequence (DNA): TGCAGTGCTAGTCTGAGCTTATCTGGAGTCTTGGGCACAGATACGCAGTATTTT. It is translated as CSASLSLSGVLGTDTQYF.

This clonotype has just a few counts. CDR3 nucleotides: TGTGCCTGGGGAAGGTCCGGGGAGCTGTTTTTT. It codes for CAWGRSGELFF. The rearrangement uses TRBV30 and TRBJ2-2, with unresolved D. The CDR3 covers 11 residues. V was trimmed by 5 bases and J by 6 bases, leaving 7 bases between them. In germline, CDR1 is GTSNPN, CDR2 SVGIG (reference sequence).

In the case of this clonotype: This may be a read error: a much more frequent sequence differs by one nucleotide. In this CDR3 the conserved last residue, phenylalanine or tryptophan, is missing, so a read error is likely. This chain links TRBV25-1 with TRBJ2-4, with a weak D call TRBD2 (6 bases). Germline V gives CDR1 MGHDK, CDR2 SYGVNS. This CDR3 spans 17 amino acids. The V end lost 5 bases, the J end lost 0 bases, and 17 bases lay between the germline ends. CDR3 nucleotide sequence: TGTGCCAGCAGTCATGAAGGGGACTCTCTAGCCAAAAACATTCAGTACCTC. Protein product: CASSHEGDSLAKNIQYL.